Listed here are 20 T cell receptor beta chains from one sample, sequenced in a study of breast tumors, draining lymph nodes, adjacent tissues. A single record per CDR3 protein comes from TCRdb applying MiXCR to the multiplex PCR reads. Found here are about 270,000 distinct CDR3 sequences, 30% of them singletons; the top ten hold over 0.95%. The lymph nodes were axillary draining lymph nodes from breast cancer patients. Sequencing used axillary lymph node tissue. Every receptor here comes from a female donor with breast cancer. Some clones in this sample may be carry-over from other donors' samples.

This clonotype has a count of ten or more. The chain joins TRBV11-3 to TRBJ2-3, with 7 bases that match TRBD2. Germline lookup yields CDR1 SGHNT and CDR2 YENEEA. The junction had 5 bases not matched to a gene; V was cut back by 0 bases and J by 2 bases. This CDR3 is built from 16 residues. CDR3 sequence: CASSLEATSFTDTQYF. As DNA, the CDR3 is TGTGCCAGCAGCTTAGAGGCGACTAGCTTCACAGATACGCAGTATTTT.

The rearrangement joins TRBV5-1 to TRBJ2-5; perhaps TRBD1 as D (6 bases). V was trimmed by 5 bases and J by 7 bases, leaving 21 bases between them. In germline, CDR1 is SGHRS, CDR2 YFSETQ. The CDR3 is made up of 15 amino acids. CDR3 in DNA: TGCGCCAGCAGTATGGCCCTAGGGGGAGCCGGGACCCAGTACTTC. This encodes CASSMALGGAGTQYF.

The chain links TRBV6-1 to TRBJ2-5, with 7 bases identical to TRBD2. The V and J ends lost 4 bases and 2 bases, in that order; junction bases with no gene match: 10. This CDR3 has 16 residues. Germline V gene sequence: CDR1 MNHNS, CDR2 SASEGT. CDR3 protein: CASSALSGAGQETQYF. CDR3 DNA: TGTGCCAGCAGTGCCCTAAGCGGGGCGGGGCAAGAGACCCAGTACTTC.

The V call is TRBV6-2 or TRBV6-3, the J call TRBJ2-3; D perhaps matches TRBD2 (5 bases). CDR1 and CDR2 from the germline V gene are MNHEY and SVGEGT. The CDR3 extends over 14 amino acids. Trimming took off 5 bases at V and 6 bases at J, with 15 bases between the two ends. The CDR3 coding sequence is TGTGCCAGCAGTCACGCCGGGGTTGCCGATACGCAGTATTTT. The encoded protein is CASSHAGVADTQYF.

This clonotype has at least ten counts. The chain combines TRBV6-5 with TRBJ2-3; D tentatively fits TRBD1 or TRBD2 (6 bases each). The CDR3 is made up of 14 amino acids. Germline CDR1 reads MNHEY; CDR2 reads SVGAGI. Trimming pared 5 bases from V and 4 bases from J, leaving 13 bases between. The CDR3 loop reads CASSRQRGADTQYF. The DNA for the CDR3 is TGTGCCAGCAGTCGACAAAGGGGGGCAGATACGCAGTATTTT.

In its sample, this clonotype was seen many times. V is TRBV19 and J is TRBJ2-3, with 9 bases fitting TRBD2. The junction had 11 bases not matched to a gene; V was cut back by 5 bases and J by 2 bases. Germline-derived CDR1 and CDR2 are LNHDA and SQIVND (reference sequence). This CDR3 contains 17 residues. The CDR3 loop is CASSGGRASLDTDTQYF. The CDR3 DNA reads TGTGCCAGTAGTGGCGGGAGGGCTTCCTTAGACACAGATACGCAGTATTTT.

As regards this clonotype: This may come from a read error, since a much larger clone is one base off. V gene TRBV6-6 combines with J gene TRBJ2-3; D is undetermined. The germline V gene has CDR1 MNHNY and CDR2 SVGAGI (reference sequence). The CDR3 totals 10 residues. With 5 bases removed from V and 8 bases from J, the gap between germline ends came to 5 bases. The CDR3 region has the DNA TGTGCCAGCAGTCATGCTACGCAGTATTTT. As protein: CASSHATQYF.

Ten or more counts support this clonotype. This chain links TRBV7-8 with TRBJ2-7; TRBD1 aligns across 7 bases. V trimming: 0 bases; J trimming: 2 bases; junction bases outside the gene matches: 7. The CDR3 is 16 amino acids. Germline assignment: CDR1 SGHVS and CDR2 FQNEAQ. CDR3 sequence reads: CASSLAGQIPTYEQYF. CDR3 coding DNA: TGTGCCAGCAGCTTAGCGGGACAGATCCCGACCTACGAGCAGTACTTC.

This clonotype has a count of ten or more. The genes are TRBV12-3 or TRBV12-4 and TRBJ2-3; D is possibly TRBD1 (6 bases). This CDR3 contains 15 residues. Trimming took off 1 base at V and 4 bases at J, with 12 bases between the two ends. The CDR3 is CASSLGFEGADTQYF. The CDR3 nucleotides read TGTGCCAGCAGTTTAGGTTTCGAGGGGGCAGATACGCAGTATTTT.

The sample holds one count of this clonotype. CDR3 region: CASSAGTGEQYF. CDR3 in DNA: TGTGCCAGCAGTGCAGGGACAGGCGAGCAGTACTTC. The genes are TRBV2 and TRBJ2-7; TRBD1 agrees at 8 bases. Germline V gives CDR1 SNHLY, CDR2 FYNNEI. V gave up 4 bases and J gave up 6 bases; unmatched junction bases: 2. The CDR3 runs to 12 residues.

The chain links TRBV15 to TRBJ2-2; no reliable D call. There are 15 residues in the CDR3. Trimming took 3 bases from V and 4 from J, leaving 12 bases between them. Germline V gives CDR1 LNHNV, CDR2 YYDKDF (reference sequence). CDR3 region: CATSRPQSVTGELFF. Here the CDR3 DNA reads TGTGCCACCAGCAGGCCCCAGTCCGTCACCGGGGAGCTGTTTTTT. The variable domain in full, with the rest retrieved from reference TRBV15 and TRBJ2-2, is DAMVIQNPRYQVTQFGKPVTLSCSQTLNHNVMYWYQQKSSQAPKLLFHYYDKDFNNEADTPDNFQSRRPNTSFCFLDIRSPGLGDTAMYLCATSRPQSVTGELFFGEGSRLTVL.

About this clonotype: A much larger clone is a single base away; this may be a read error. This chain connects TRBV5-4 to TRBJ2-7; 8 bases match TRBD2. The trim removed 2 bases at V and 2 bases at J, leaving 6 bases unmatched. This CDR3 spans 15 amino acids. Germline values: CDR1 SGHNT, CDR2 YYREEE (reference sequence). The CDR3: CASSLLAALPYEQYF. For the CDR3, the DNA is TGTGCCAGCAGCTTACTAGCGGCACTCCCCTACGAGCAGTACTTC.

As to this clonotype: A much more abundant neighbour one base away suggests this may be a read error. The chain links TRBV10-3 to TRBJ2-2, with D tentatively TRBD1 (6 bases). This CDR3 contains 13 residues. Germline loops: CDR1 ENHRY, CDR2 SYGVKD. V was shortened by 10 bases and J by 3 bases, with 12 bases between the two germline ends. The CDR3 region is CASNYRDTGELFF. In DNA, the CDR3 is TGTGCCAGCAATTACAGGGACACCGGGGAGCTGTTTTTT.

This clonotype was seen a handful of times. The rearrangement links TRBV2 to TRBJ2-2; no reliable D call. V dropped 6 bases and J dropped 8 bases, with 7 bases sitting between them. This CDR3 is built from 11 residues. Per germline, CDR1 SNHLY and CDR2 FYNNEI. CDR3 nucleotide sequence: TGTGCCAGCAGGGGTTTGGGGGAGCTGTTTTTT. Protein: CASRGLGELFF.

The sample holds a few counts of this clonotype. The chain carries TRBV5-4 and TRBJ2-1; possible D gene TRBD1, 6 bases. CDR3 length: 13 amino acids. In germline, CDR1 is SGHNT, CDR2 YYREEE (reference sequence). V lost 4 bases and J lost 7, with 12 bases in between. The CDR3 DNA reads TGTGCCAGCAGCCTGACACAGGGTAATGAGCAGTTCTTC. Amino acids: CASSLTQGNEQFF.

In its sample, this clonotype was seen many times. The junction and the germline gene differ at one end; a read error may be behind it. The CDR3 bases are TGTGCCAGCATCTTAAATAGGCTAGCGGGTTTCAATGAGCAGTTCTTC. Protein: CASILNRLAGFNEQFF. V and J are TRBV7-9 and TRBJ2-1; 8 bases are a match to TRBD2. The CDR3 consists of 16 residues. Germline CDR1 is SEHNR and CDR2 is FQNEAQ (reference sequence).

This clonotype has ten or more counts. The rearrangement links TRBV7-9 to TRBJ1-4; possibly TRBD1 for D (6 bases). Germline CDR1 SEHNR, CDR2 FQNEAQ (reference sequence). The CDR3 loop spans 15 amino acids. Trimming took 2 bases from V and 5 from J, leaving 12 bases between them. The DNA of the CDR3 is TGTGCCAGCAGCTTAAATCGAGGGGGAAATGAAAAACTGTTTTTT. It encodes CASSLNRGGNEKLFF.

This clonotype was seen at least ten times. The CDR3 coding sequence is TGTGCCAGCAGTGATAGCGGGAGGGCCTCCGGAAGGCCGTATTTT. Encoded protein: CASSDSGRASGRPYF. V gene TRBV2 combines with J gene TRBJ2-3, with 11 bases matching TRBD2. Germline V gene lookup returns CDR1 SNHLY and CDR2 FYNNEI. The V segment lost 3 bases and the J segment 14 bases; nucleotides outside the gene matches: 13. CDR3 length: 15 amino acids.

This clonotype was seen repeatedly, ten times or more. This chain joins TRBV20-1 and TRBJ2-5; the match to TRBD2 covers 8 bases. Trimming cost V 6 bases and J 2 bases; bases outside gene matches: 11. The CDR3 length is 15 residues. Germline CDR1 DFQATT, CDR2 SNEGSKA (reference sequence). The CDR3 loop is CSAESTPSGQETQYF. The CDR3 DNA reads as TGCAGTGCAGAGTCCACCCCTAGCGGGCAAGAGACCCAGTACTTC.

Points on this clonotype: The final CDR3 position lacks the conserved phenylalanine or tryptophan, pointing to a likely read error. The J gene is TRBJ1-2, the V gene TRBV10-3; D uncertain. There are 14 residues in the CDR3. Germline CDR1 is ENHRY and CDR2 is SYGVKD. The CDR3 DNA reads as TGTGCCCTCAGTGAGATCCCCTACACCTATGGCTACACCCTC. Translated, it gives CALSEIPYTYGYTL.